The sequence of this T cell receptor beta chain was determined in a study of blood T cell repertoires in COVID-19. Study as a whole: Sites in the United States, Italy and Spain provided acute and convalescent COVID-19 samples. Sample material is recorded as cDNA or gDNA derived from T cells, B-cell-depleted T cells, or PBMCs.

As processed by the authors: Quantification of nucleated cells was approximated via reference gene primer amplification. The assay was immunoSEQ multiplex PCR, and TCRdb's table has in-frame clones only and misses some. V and J calls and clone size are those listed in that table; D and trimming were worked out from the DNA. The table records about 54,000 clones, 90% of them present only once. This CDR3 spans 12 amino acids. With 0 bases removed from V and 9 bases from J, the gap between germline ends came to 10 bases. Germline V CDR1 and CDR2: SGHNT, YYREEE (reference sequence). What was sequenced was peripheral blood. This chain joins TRBV5-4 and TRBJ2-7; TRBD1 might be the D (5 bases). The TCR sequence derives from a woman aged 40-49 years with active COVID-19. The CDR3 DNA is TGTGCCAGCAGCTTGGACAGGTCAGGGCAGTACTTC. Its translation is CASSLDRSGQYF.